This entry lists 19 T cell receptor beta chains sequenced from one sample in a study of T cells in Graves' hyperthyroidism and ophthalmopathy. RNA transcripts provided the source from which TCR beta CDR3 regions were amplified. A set of HTBI primers served as the primers for a first-round RT-PCR of the TCR CDR3. TCRdb redid the calling of the multiplex PCR reads with MiXCR, one entry per CDR3 protein. The profile shows about 350,000 distinct CDR3 sequences, approximately 14% of them singletons. The sequencing input was blood. The receptors were sampled from a woman younger than 45 with Graves' hyperthyroidism.

This clonotype has ten or more counts. The chain uses TRBV12-3 or TRBV12-4 and TRBJ2-7, with 7 bases identical to TRBD2. This CDR3 comprises 15 residues. Trimming at V came to 7 bases and at J to 4 bases, leaving 13 bases not matched to a gene. CDR3 protein: CASTTALAGVYEQYF. CDR3 sequence (DNA): TGTGCCAGCACCACCGCCCTGGCGGGAGTATACGAGCAGTACTTC.

The J gene is TRBJ1-2, the V gene TRBV6-1, with D tentatively TRBD1 (5 bases). The V end lost 7 bases, the J end lost 4 bases, and 16 bases lay between the germline ends. From germline, CDR1 is MNHNS and CDR2 SASEGT. The CDR3 covers 14 residues. CDR3 protein: CASKYVGGGYGYTF. CDR3 nucleotide sequence: TGTGCCAGCAAATATGTCGGCGGGGGCTATGGCTACACCTTC.

This clonotype has at least ten counts. The chain links TRBV10-3 to TRBJ2-1; D gene ambiguous. The germline V gene encodes CDR1 ENHRY and CDR2 SYGVKD. The CDR3 spans 11 residues. V lost 6 bases, J lost 4 bases, and 4 bases lay in between. The CDR3 spells CAIRSYNEQFF. The CDR3 nucleotides are TGTGCCATCAGATCTTACAATGAGCAGTTCTTC.

This clonotype was found many times. V gene TRBV6-1 combines with J gene TRBJ2-6; D unclear. The length of the CDR3 is 13 residues. Per germline, CDR1 MNHNS and CDR2 SASEGT. V lost 5 bases to trimming and J lost 5 bases, with 7 bases between them. CDR3 nucleotides: TGTGCCAGCAGTCCAACCCGGGCCAACGTCCTGACTTTC. Protein: CASSPTRANVLTF.

This clonotype was picked up many times. The V and J genes are TRBV28 and TRBJ2-5; possible D gene TRBD2, 6 bases. The CDR3 runs to 15 residues. Deletions cut 3 bases from V and 2 bases from J, with 13 bases between. Germline V gene sequence: CDR1 MDHEN, CDR2 SYDVKM. DNA of the CDR3: TGTGCCAGCAGTTTGCCCGGAGGGCGGCAAGAGACCCAGTACTTC. Translation: CASSLPGGRQETQYF.

V and J are TRBV6-1 and TRBJ2-3, with TRBD2 as a possible D gene (5 bases). The CDR3 has 13 amino acids. The V end lost 5 bases, the J end lost 4 bases, and 10 bases lay between the germline ends. Germline V gives CDR1 MNHNS, CDR2 SASEGT. DNA of the CDR3: TGTGCCAGCAGTTATGGGAGAGCAGATACGCAGTATTTT. Translating it yields CASSYGRADTQYF.

This clonotype showed up many times. The V and J genes are TRBV28 and TRBJ2-2; 15 bases agree with TRBD2. Germline CDR1 and CDR2: MDHEN and SYDVKM. This CDR3 is 20 amino acids long. V gave up 8 bases and J gave up 7 bases; unmatched junction bases: 20. CDR3: CASGVSGWTSGRDKGGELFF. CDR3 nucleotide sequence: TGTGCCAGCGGAGTTTCCGGTTGGACTAGCGGGAGGGACAAGGGCGGGGAGCTGTTTTTT.

This clonotype was seen more than once but under ten times. One end of the junction is discordant with germline, which a read error may explain. This chain connects TRBV7-7 to TRBJ2-2; 9 bases line up with TRBD1. Germline lookup yields CDR1 SSHAT and CDR2 FNYEAQ (reference sequence). CDR3 length: 16 amino acids. In DNA, the CDR3 is TGTGCTAGCAGCTCAAGACAGGGGGGGTCGCCCGGGGAGCTGTTTTTT. It specifies CASSSRQGGSPGELFF.

The J gene is TRBJ1-2, the V gene TRBV12-3 or TRBV12-4, with 10 nucleotides matching TRBD1. The CDR3 contains 16 residues. J gave up 3 bases and V 5 bases, and 9 bases lay outside the gene matches. The CDR3 nucleotides are TGTGCCAGCAGTACAACCGACAGGGGGCTTTACTATGGCTACACCTTC. Its translation is CASSTTDRGLYYGYTF.

The genes are TRBV5-4 and TRBJ2-3; 13 positions agree with TRBD2. After removal of 4 bases from V and 4 bases from J, the junction contained 3 bases not matched to a gene. Per germline, CDR1 SGHNT and CDR2 YYREEE (reference sequence). This CDR3 region has 15 residues. The CDR3 is CASSGLAGDSDTQYF. The CDR3 DNA follows: TGTGCCAGCAGCGGACTAGCGGGAGACTCAGATACGCAGTATTTT.

In its sample, this clonotype was seen many times. The V gene is TRBV29-1, the J gene TRBJ2-7, with 10 bases aligning to TRBD1. V lost 7 bases to trimming and J lost 3 bases; unmatched junction nucleotides: 6. Germline V lookup: CDR1 SQVTM, CDR2 ANQGSEA. The CDR3 has 13 residues. The CDR3: CSAQGTGDYEQYF. In DNA, the CDR3 is TGCAGCGCCCAAGGGACAGGGGACTACGAGCAGTACTTC.

The chain combines TRBV5-6 with TRBJ2-1; D might be TRBD1 (5 bases). The CDR3 has 15 amino acids. V was trimmed by 6 bases and J by 2 bases, leaving 15 bases between them. CDR1 is SGHDT, CDR2 YYEEEE, per germline. In nucleotides, the CDR3 is TGTGCCAGCACCGATGGGGCAGGAACCTACAATGAGCAGTTCTTC. Translation: CASTDGAGTYNEQFF. The entire variable domain, with the rest obtained from reference TRBV5-6 and TRBJ2-1, is as follows: DAGVTQSPTHLIKTRGQQVTLRCSPKSGHDTVSWYQQALGQGPQFIFQYYEEEERQRGNFPDRFSGHQFPNYSSELNVNALLLGDSALYLCASTDGAGTYNEQFFGPGTRLTVL.

Turning to this clonotype: Just one base apart from a much larger clone, this may be a read error. The gene calls are TRBV29-1 and TRBJ2-7; D uncertain. The V end lost 5 bases, the J end lost 1 base, and 15 bases lay between the germline ends. The CDR3 has 14 residues. Per the germline V gene, CDR1 is SQVTM and CDR2 is ANQGSEA. The CDR3 region is CSVSTTDWSYEQYF. Here the CDR3 DNA reads TGCAGCGTTAGCACGACCGACTGGTCCTACGAGCAGTACTTC.

The chain couples TRBV5-8 to TRBJ1-5; 8 bases agree with TRBD1. The CDR3 is 16 amino acids. Germline values: CDR1 SGHTS, CDR2 YDEGEE. V lost 0 bases and J lost 8; bases outside the gene matches: 10. CDR3 sequence (DNA): TGTGCCAGCAGCTTGGCCATCGACAGGGGTAGTGAGCCCCAGCATTTT. Translation gives CASSLAIDRGSEPQHF. Supplemented by reference TRBV5-8 and TRBJ1-5, the full variable domain reads EAGVTQSPTHLIKTRGQQATLRCSPISGHTSVYWYQQALGLGLQFLLWYDEGEERNRGNFPPRFSGRQFPNYSSELNVNALELEDSALYLCASSLAIDRGSEPQHFGDGTRLSIL.

Ten or more counts support this clonotype. J is TRBJ2-3 and V is TRBV7-2; D remains unclear. Per the germline V gene, CDR1 is SGHTA and CDR2 is FQGNSA. CDR3 size: 13 residues. Trimming left V 4 bases short and J 7 bases short, with 12 bases between. The CDR3 spells CASSSRPQYTQYF. In DNA, the CDR3 is TGTGCCAGCAGCTCACGACCACAGTATACGCAGTATTTT.

Many counts were recorded for this clonotype. J is TRBJ2-7 and V is TRBV20-1; 7 bases are a match to TRBD2. This CDR3 is 16 amino acids long. CDR1 DFQATT and CDR2 SNEGSKA come from the germline V gene (reference sequence). Trimming at V came to 4 bases and at J to 2 bases, leaving 14 bases not matched to a gene. CDR3 loop: CSAKWGMTSLTYEQYF. The CDR3 DNA sequence: TGCAGTGCTAAGTGGGGGATGACTAGCTTAACCTACGAGCAGTACTTC.

Ten or more counts support this clonotype. The chain is built from TRBV28 and TRBJ2-7; 10 bases match TRBD1. Trimming took 6 bases from V and 7 from J; bases not matched to a gene: 9. Germline CDR1 MDHEN, CDR2 SYDVKM. This CDR3 has 14 amino acids. CDR3 protein: CASRPGQGIGEQYF. The DNA of the CDR3 is TGTGCCAGCAGGCCGGGACAGGGGATTGGGGAGCAGTACTTC.

This clonotype was counted many times. The rearrangement uses TRBV10-3 and TRBJ2-5, with 8 bases identical to TRBD1. This CDR3 is 15 amino acids long. V dropped 2 bases and J dropped 1; count of bases not matched to a gene: 3. CDR1 ENHRY and CDR2 SYGVKD come from the germline V gene. The CDR3 reads CAISENGQGQETQYF. CDR3 DNA sequence: TGTGCCATCAGTGAGAATGGACAGGGCCAAGAGACCCAGTACTTC.

This clonotype was recorded at least ten times. V is TRBV6-2 or TRBV6-3 and J is TRBJ2-7; D may correspond to TRBD1 or TRBD2 (5 bases each). This CDR3 has 16 amino acids. The V gene's germline CDR1 is MNHEY and CDR2 SVGEGT. Trimming stripped 5 bases from V and 0 bases from J, with 17 bases between. Here the CDR3 DNA reads TGTGCCAGCAGTCCCTCGAGTTGGGGGAGCTCCTACGAGCAGTACTTC. Its protein is CASSPSSWGSSYEQYF.